The clone carrying this T cell receptor beta chain has only one observation. The V end lost 0 bases, the J end lost 3 bases, and 6 bases lay between the germline ends. Germline CDR1 and CDR2: GTSNPN and SVGIG (reference sequence). The CDR3 totals 12 residues. The data derive from a study of blood T cell repertoires in COVID-19. Sequencing was performed with immunoSEQ multiplex PCR; in TCRdb, only in-frame clones are kept and a portion is missing. Seen here are around 300,000 clones, about 93% observed once, and the top ten hold under 7%. Source material: peripheral blood. The source of this sequence is a woman in her twenties or thirties with COVID-19, enrolled during active disease. This chain links TRBV30 with TRBJ2-7; possibly TRBD2 for D (6 bases). The CDR3 DNA reads as TGTGCCTGGAGTGTGGGACTCTACGAGCAGTACTTC. It translates to CAWSVGLYEQYF.